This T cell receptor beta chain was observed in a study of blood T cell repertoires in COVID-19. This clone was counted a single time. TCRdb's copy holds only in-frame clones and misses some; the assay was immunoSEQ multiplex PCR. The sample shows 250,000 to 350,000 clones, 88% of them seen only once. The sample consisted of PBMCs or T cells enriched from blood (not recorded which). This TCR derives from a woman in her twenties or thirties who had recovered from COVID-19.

CDR3 sequence: CASNADRGTETQYF. The DNA of the CDR3 is TGTGCCAGCAATGCGGACAGGGGTACAGAGACCCAGTACTTC. V is TRBV6-5 and J is TRBJ2-5; 9 bases line up with TRBD1. The CDR3 consists of 14 residues. CDR1 is MNHEY and CDR2 is SVGAGI in the germline V gene. The V gene end was trimmed by 7 bases and the J gene end by 4 bases; junction bases not matched to a gene: 7.